Only a few counts were recorded for the clone carrying this T cell receptor beta chain. Its matching antigen is unknown. CD45RO/CCR7/CD25/CD127/CD95/CD27 separated CD4+ naive, central memory, regulatory and stem cell-like memory cells by sorting. This sample was taken from a study of beta chain features in type 1 diabetes. All of the isolated RNA was reverse transcribed, so expressed TCRB transcripts were sequenced. Some clones are missing from TCRdb's copy, which holds only in-frame ones; the method was immunoSEQ multiplex PCR. Seen here are under 850,000 clones, roughly an eighth observed once, and the top ten hold less than 0.025%. This CDR3 contains 15 residues. V was trimmed by 5 bases and J by 1 base, leaving 9 bases between them. In germline, CDR1 is SGHNT, CDR2 YENEEA. General observations from the study: In all four CD4+ subsets, TCRB CDR3 length was significantly, moderately reduced in type 1 diabetes.

Sequencing input: naive CD4+ T cells from blood. This TCR derives from a man aged 18 to 30 with type 1 diabetes. The genes are TRBV11-3 and TRBJ2-6; D is perhaps TRBD1 (5 bases). In DNA form, the CDR3 reads TGTGCCAGCAGCCCAAGGGGATCTGGGGCCAACGTCCTGACTTTC. Encoded protein: CASSPRGSGANVLTF.